A single sample gave rise to the 10 T cell receptor beta chains below, sequenced in a study of memory CD4+ T cells and cytomegalovirus serostatus. Libraries were prepared by immunoSEQ multiplex PCR; TCRdb keeps only in-frame clonotypes and omits some of them. The sample lists around 60,000 clones; approximately 82% were seen once. Single viable CD3+CD4+CD8-CD45RO+ cells were sorted as the memory CD4+ T cells. Sample: memory CD4+ T cells from blood. These TCRs come from an adult in good health and CMV-seronegative. Some clones in this sample may be carry-over from other donors' samples.

The chain couples TRBV7-9 to TRBJ2-7; no firm D call. In germline, CDR1 is SEHNR, CDR2 FQNEAQ (reference sequence). Between the trimmed V and J ends, which lost 5 bases and 5 bases, there was a span of 16 bases. This CDR3 is 14 amino acids long. The CDR3 DNA reads TGTGCCAGCAGCGAGAGGACGGTGGAAGACGAGCAGTACTTC. Amino acids: CASSERTVEDEQYF.

This clone was seen a few times. The genes are TRBV27 and TRBJ1-2; 9 bases agree with TRBD1. The junction had 11 bases not matched to a gene; V was cut back by 9 bases and J by 6 bases. Germline V gives CDR1 MNHEY, CDR2 SMNVEV (reference sequence). This CDR3 contains 14 residues. The CDR3 protein is CASHPGGQGHGYTF. CDR3 bases: TGTGCCAGTCATCCTGGGGGACAGGGCCATGGCTACACCTTC.

The gene calls are TRBV29-1 and TRBJ2-7, with 10 bases fitting TRBD1. The V gene's germline CDR1 is SQVTM and CDR2 ANQGSEA. This CDR3 comprises 15 residues. J lost 4 bases, V lost 5 bases, and 11 bases had no gene match. As DNA, the CDR3 is TGCAGCGTTCTTCCCCCCGGACAGGGGGTGTACGAGCAGTACTTC. As protein: CSVLPPGQGVYEQYF.

The chain has TRBV30 and TRBJ1-6, with D possibly matching TRBD1 (5 bases). The V end was cut by 0 bases, the J end by 9 bases, with 12 bases between. Germline V gene lookup returns CDR1 GTSNPN and CDR2 SVGIG (reference sequence). The CDR3 has 14 amino acids. The CDR3 spells CAWSVGHLSSPLHF. The CDR3 nucleotides read TGTGCCTGGAGTGTAGGACATTTAAGTTCACCCCTCCACTTT.

The count of this clone is one. This chain uses TRBV5-1 with TRBJ2-2, with a possible D match to TRBD1 (6 bases). CDR3 length: 15 amino acids. Trimming left V 0 bases short and J 5 bases short, with 11 bases between. Germline assignment: CDR1 SGHRS and CDR2 YFSETQ. CDR3 in DNA: TGCGCCAGCAGCTTGGACAGGGTGATTACCGGGGAGCTGTTTTTT. Translated: CASSLDRVITGELFF. Together with reference TRBV5-1 and TRBJ2-2, the CDR3 gives the full variable domain: KAGVTQTPRYLIKTRGQQVTLSCSPISGHRSVSWYQQTPGQGLQFLFEYFSETQRNKGNFPGRFSGRQFSNSRSEMNVSTLELGDSALYLCASSLDRVITGELFFGEGSRLTVL.

This clone showed up just once. This chain uses TRBV10-3 with TRBJ1-1, with 7 bases that match TRBD1. Looked up from germline, CDR1 is ENHRY and CDR2 is SYGVKD. V trimming: 11 bases; J trimming: 0 bases; junction bases outside the gene matches: 6. The CDR3 runs 13 residues. CDR3 loop: CAADTGVNTEAFF. In nucleotides, the CDR3 is TGTGCCGCGGATACAGGGGTGAACACTGAAGCTTTCTTT.

The V and J genes are TRBV7-2 and TRBJ2-1, with 10 bases that match TRBD2. CDR1 SGHTA and CDR2 FQGNSA come from the germline V gene. The CDR3 extends over 17 amino acids. J lost 6 bases, V lost 5 bases, and 13 bases had no gene match. The CDR3 sequence is CASSAHLLAGRSNEQFF. The CDR3 nucleotides are TGTGCCAGCAGCGCCCACCTACTAGCGGGACGTTCCAATGAGCAGTTCTTC.

The V and J genes are TRBV9 and TRBJ2-1; TRBD2 matches at 10 bases. The germline V gene encodes CDR1 SGDLS and CDR2 YYNGEE. This CDR3 region has 16 residues. V shed 4 bases and J 8 bases; nucleotides not matched to a gene: 12. CDR3 sequence reads: CASSPRLGSGRDEQFF. CDR3 sequence (DNA): TGTGCCAGCAGCCCCCGTCTAGGGAGCGGGAGGGATGAGCAGTTCTTC.

This chain joins TRBV4-3 and TRBJ2-6; no clear D gene. CDR1 is LGHNA, CDR2 YSLEER, per germline. The V and J ends lost 2 bases and 0 bases respectively, with 5 bases between them. The CDR3 runs to 15 residues. Here the CDR3 DNA reads TGCGCCAGCAGCCAAACCGGCTCTGGGGCCAACGTCCTGACTTTC. It is translated as CASSQTGSGANVLTF.

The chain links TRBV2 to TRBJ2-3; D may be TRBD1 (6 bases). Trimming took 11 bases from V and 5 from J, leaving 17 bases between them. CDR3 length equals 13 residues. Germline CDR1 SNHLY, CDR2 FYNNEI. This chain's CDR3 is CAGSPRGGDTQYF. The CDR3 DNA follows: TGTGCCGGATCCCCCAGAGGGGGAGATACGCAGTATTTT.